Below are 17 T cell receptor beta chains sequenced from a single sample in a study of cytomegalovirus exposure and HLA in healthy donors. In the PCR, 60 Vbeta and 13 Jbeta primers were used. Measured with immunoSEQ multiplex PCR; TCRdb has only the in-frame clones, and not every one. The sample records approximately 79,000 clones, around 78% being singletons. Sequencing used PBMCs. Receptor source: a male donor in good health and CMV-seropositive.

This clone has a handful of counts. The chain joins TRBV6-6 to TRBJ2-1; TRBD2 agrees at 10 bases. The CDR3 runs to 14 residues. Germline loops: CDR1 MNHNY, CDR2 SVGAGI (reference sequence). After removal of 5 bases from V and 2 bases from J, the junction contained 0 bases not matched to a gene. The DNA for the CDR3 is TGTGCCAGCAGTGGACTAGCGGCCTACAATGAGCAGTTCTTC. Protein product: CASSGLAAYNEQFF.

This clone showed up just a few times. DNA of the CDR3: TGTGCCAGTAGCCCGGGGACCTACGAGCAGTACTTC. This codes for CASSPGTYEQYF. J is TRBJ2-7 and V is TRBV19, with D perhaps TRBD2 (5 bases). The CDR3 length is 12 residues. V lost 6 bases and J 2 bases, leaving 8 bases between the germline ends. Per germline, CDR1 LNHDA and CDR2 SQIVND (reference sequence).

This chain joins TRBV7-2 and TRBJ1-4, with TRBD1 as a possible D gene (6 bases). This CDR3 has 15 residues. Between the trimmed V and J ends, which lost 7 bases and 0 bases, there was a span of 12 bases. Germline V CDR1 and CDR2: SGHTA, FQGNSA. CDR3 sequence reads: CASKTTGTTNEKLFF. CDR3 sequence (DNA): TGTGCCAGCAAGACAACAGGGACAACTAATGAAAAACTGTTTTTT. Supplemented by reference TRBV7-2 and TRBJ1-4, the full variable domain reads GAGVSQSPSNKVTEKGKDVELRCDPISGHTALYWYRQSLGQGLEFLIYFQGNSAPDKSGLPSDRFSAERTGGSVSTLTIQRTQQEDSAVYLCASKTTGTTNEKLFFGSGTQLSVL.

This sequence joins TRBV18 and TRBJ1-2, with a weak D call TRBD1 (6 bases). Germline V gene lookup returns CDR1 KGHSH and CDR2 LQKENI. Trimming took off 6 bases at V and 4 bases at J, with 24 bases between the two ends. The CDR3 has 17 amino acids. The CDR3 nucleotides read TGTGCCAGCTCCAAATTGACCGGGGACACCGCTGGCTATGGCTACACCTTC. It translates to CASSKLTGDTAGYGYTF.

V is TRBV4-1 and J is TRBJ1-4; 8 bases map to TRBD1. V was pared by 0 bases and J by 7 bases, with 4 bases of the junction left unmatched. In germline, CDR1 is MGHRA, CDR2 YSYEKL. This CDR3 has 15 residues. The CDR3 loop reads CASSQEDRVSEKLFF. For the CDR3, the DNA is TGCGCCAGCAGCCAAGAGGACAGGGTTTCTGAAAAACTGTTTTTT.

The V call is TRBV10-3, the J call TRBJ2-5; a possible D gene is TRBD2 (6 bases). This CDR3 is 15 amino acids long. Germline-derived CDR1 and CDR2 are ENHRY and SYGVKD. V was shortened by 5 bases and J by 2 bases, with 15 bases between the two germline ends. The CDR3 sequence is CAISPIVGGQETQYF. The DNA of the CDR3 is TGTGCCATCAGTCCCATAGTGGGGGGACAAGAGACCCAGTACTTC.

This clone has just one count. The chain uses TRBV5-4 and TRBJ1-6; no reliable D call. This CDR3 spans 15 amino acids. Trimming left V 6 bases short and J 13 bases short, with 23 bases between. CDR1 is SGHNT and CDR2 is YYREEE in the germline V gene (reference sequence). As DNA, the CDR3 is TGTGCCAGCAATGCCAGAGATGGGCAGGCCTGGCCCCTCCACTTT. Amino acids: CASNARDGQAWPLHF. Combining the CDR3 with reference TRBV5-4 and TRBJ1-6 gives the whole variable domain ETGVTQSPTHLIKTRGQQVTLRCSSQSGHNTVSWYQQALGQGPQFIFQYYREEENGRGNFPPRFSGLQFPNYSSELNVNALELDDSALYLCASNARDGQAWPLHFGNGTRLTVT.

The chain links TRBV19 to TRBJ2-1, with D possibly matching TRBD2 (6 bases). Germline loops: CDR1 LNHDA, CDR2 SQIVND (reference sequence). The CDR3 is made up of 14 amino acids. Trimming shortened V by 1 base and J by 8 bases, and 12 bases separated the two germline ends. CDR3 DNA sequence: TGTGCCAGTAGTATAGGCCGGGGGTTTGATGAGCAGTTCTTC. Amino acid sequence: CASSIGRGFDEQFF.

V and J are TRBV19 and TRBJ1-1; D possibly corresponds to TRBD1 (6 bases). Trimming left V 7 bases short and J 3 bases short, with 18 bases between. The CDR3 consists of 15 residues. CDR1 is LNHDA and CDR2 is SQIVND in the germline V gene (reference sequence). CDR3 protein: CASMTPQGWHTEAFF. CDR3 DNA sequence: TGTGCCAGTATGACCCCGCAGGGGTGGCACACTGAAGCTTTCTTT.

The rearrangement uses TRBV7-2 and TRBJ1-1, with D unclear. The CDR3 totals 14 residues. CDR1 SGHTA and CDR2 FQGNSA come from the germline V gene. V shed 0 bases and J shed 7 bases, with 12 bases lying between them. CDR3 nucleotides: TGTGCCAGCAGCTTAGCTCGGGTTCAGAGTGAAGCTTTCTTT. Encoded protein: CASSLARVQSEAFF. Full variable domain (remainder filled in from reference TRBV7-2 and TRBJ1-1): GAGVSQSPSNKVTEKGKDVELRCDPISGHTALYWYRQSLGQGLEFLIYFQGNSAPDKSGLPSDRFSAERTGGSVSTLTIQRTQQEDSAVYLCASSLARVQSEAFFGQGTRLTVV.

The rearrangement uses TRBV28 and TRBJ2-5; a weak D match, TRBD2 (6 bases). The J call may be wrong; the DNA end is better matched by TRBJ2-7. The CDR3 has 16 residues. Per the germline V gene, CDR1 is MDHEN and CDR2 is SYDVKM. The CDR3 DNA follows: TGTGCCAGCAGTTTTAGTAGCGGCAAAGACTCCTACGAGCAGTACTTC. Translated, it gives CASSFSSGKDSYEQYF.

This rearrangement joins TRBV7-9 to TRBJ2-2, with TRBD1 matching over 9 bases. V trimming: 3 bases; J trimming: 3 bases; junction bases outside the gene matches: 5. The V gene's germline CDR1 is SEHNR and CDR2 FQNEAQ (reference sequence). CDR3 length equals 16 residues. The DNA for the CDR3 is TGTGCCAGCAGCTTGGGAAGGGACAGGGACACCGGGGAGCTGTTTTTT. Amino acid sequence: CASSLGRDRDTGELFF.

The chain couples TRBV5-1 to TRBJ2-1; the D is unclear. From germline, CDR1 is SGHRS and CDR2 YFSETQ. The CDR3 consists of 16 residues. V lost 4 bases and J 3 bases, leaving 17 bases between the germline ends. The CDR3 reads CASSRRLSRFYNEQFF. The CDR3, as DNA: TGCGCCAGCAGCCGCCGTCTATCCCGATTCTACAATGAGCAGTTCTTC.

The chain couples TRBV7-6 to TRBJ2-7; perhaps TRBD2 as D (5 bases). Germline V gene sequence: CDR1 SGHVS, CDR2 FNYEAQ. V gave up 5 bases and J gave up 2 bases, with 10 bases separating them. This CDR3 region has 13 residues. CDR3 nucleotides: TGTGCCAGCAGCGGACTCGCGACCTACGAGCAGTACTTC. It yields the protein CASSGLATYEQYF.

The chain uses TRBV9 and TRBJ1-2, with D unclear. V lost 3 bases and J lost 8, with 20 bases in between. The CDR3 spans 15 residues. The germline V gene has CDR1 SGDLS and CDR2 YYNGEE. The CDR3 DNA sequence: TGTGCCAGCAGCGCAATGTGGACTGGACTGAGGGGCTACACCTTC. It is translated as CASSAMWTGLRGYTF.

The chain is built from TRBV5-4 and TRBJ1-2; 8 nucleotides agree with TRBD1. V lost 4 bases to trimming and J lost 7 bases; unmatched junction nucleotides: 6. This CDR3 is built from 13 residues. Germline V gene sequence: CDR1 SGHNT, CDR2 YYREEE (reference sequence). CDR3 sequence (DNA): TGTGCCAGCAGCCTGAGACAGGGGCGTGGCTACACCTTC. It codes for CASSLRQGRGYTF.

The chain is built from TRBV28 and TRBJ2-7, with 9 bases that match TRBD1. The CDR3 runs 19 residues. V gave up 1 base and J gave up 1 base; unmatched junction bases: 14. Germline V gene lookup returns CDR1 MDHEN and CDR2 SYDVKM. The CDR3 region has the DNA TGTGCCAGCAGTTTATATCTTACAGGGGGCGGGGGCCCTTCCTACGAGCAGTACTTC. This gives the protein CASSLYLTGGGGPSYEQYF.